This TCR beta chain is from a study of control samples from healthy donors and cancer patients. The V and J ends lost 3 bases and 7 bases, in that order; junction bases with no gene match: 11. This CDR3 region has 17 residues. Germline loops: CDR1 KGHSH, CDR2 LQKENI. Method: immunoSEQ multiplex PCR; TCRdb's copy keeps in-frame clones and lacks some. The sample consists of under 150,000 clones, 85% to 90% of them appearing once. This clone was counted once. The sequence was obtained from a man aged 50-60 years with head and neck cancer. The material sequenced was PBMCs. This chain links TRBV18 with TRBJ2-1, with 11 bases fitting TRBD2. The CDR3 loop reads CASSPPGNSGRANEQFF. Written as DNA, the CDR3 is TGTGCCAGCTCACCCCCCGGGAATAGCGGGAGGGCAAATGAGCAGTTCTTC.